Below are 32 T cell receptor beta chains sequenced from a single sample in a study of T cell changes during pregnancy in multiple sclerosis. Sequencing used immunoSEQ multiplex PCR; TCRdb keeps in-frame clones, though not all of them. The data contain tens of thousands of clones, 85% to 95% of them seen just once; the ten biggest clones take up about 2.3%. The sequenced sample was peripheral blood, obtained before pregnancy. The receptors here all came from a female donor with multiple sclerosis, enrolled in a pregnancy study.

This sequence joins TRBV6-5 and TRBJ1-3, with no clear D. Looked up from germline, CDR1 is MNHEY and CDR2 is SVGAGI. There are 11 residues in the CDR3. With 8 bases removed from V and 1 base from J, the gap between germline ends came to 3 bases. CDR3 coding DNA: TGTGCCAGCCTGTCTGGAAACACCATATATTTT. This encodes CASLSGNTIYF.

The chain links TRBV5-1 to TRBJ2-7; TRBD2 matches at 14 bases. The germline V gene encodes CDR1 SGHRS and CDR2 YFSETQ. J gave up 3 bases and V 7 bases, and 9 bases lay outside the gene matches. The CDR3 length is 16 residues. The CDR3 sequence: CASGPGLAGALYEQYF. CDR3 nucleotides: TGCGCCAGCGGTCCGGGACTAGCGGGAGCCCTCTACGAGCAGTACTTC.

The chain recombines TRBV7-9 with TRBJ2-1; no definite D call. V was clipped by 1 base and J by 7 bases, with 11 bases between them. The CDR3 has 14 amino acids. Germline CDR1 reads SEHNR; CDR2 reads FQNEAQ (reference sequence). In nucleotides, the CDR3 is TGTGCCAGCAGCTTAGAAATGTCCCCGAATGAGCAGTTCTTC. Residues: CASSLEMSPNEQFF.

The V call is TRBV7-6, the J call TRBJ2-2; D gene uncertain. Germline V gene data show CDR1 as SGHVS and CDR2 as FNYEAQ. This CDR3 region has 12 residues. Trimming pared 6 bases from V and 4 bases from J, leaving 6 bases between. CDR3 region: CASRGATGELFF. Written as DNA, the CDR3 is TGTGCCAGCAGAGGAGCCACCGGGGAGCTGTTTTTT.

This CDR3 is CASSPRTGGDTEAFF. CDR3 in DNA: TGTGCCAGCAGTCCCCGGACAGGGGGTGACACTGAAGCTTTCTTT. The chain combines TRBV28 with TRBJ1-1, with 10 bases identical to TRBD1. The CDR3 has 15 residues. The germline gives CDR1 MDHEN, CDR2 SYDVKM. V gave up 5 bases and J gave up 3 bases; unmatched junction bases: 6.

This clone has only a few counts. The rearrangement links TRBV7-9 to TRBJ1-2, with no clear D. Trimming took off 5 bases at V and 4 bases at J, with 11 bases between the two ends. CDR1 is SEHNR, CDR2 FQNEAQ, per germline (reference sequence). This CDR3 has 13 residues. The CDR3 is CASSPTPGYGYTF. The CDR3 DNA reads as TGTGCCAGCAGCCCAACTCCTGGCTATGGCTACACCTTC.

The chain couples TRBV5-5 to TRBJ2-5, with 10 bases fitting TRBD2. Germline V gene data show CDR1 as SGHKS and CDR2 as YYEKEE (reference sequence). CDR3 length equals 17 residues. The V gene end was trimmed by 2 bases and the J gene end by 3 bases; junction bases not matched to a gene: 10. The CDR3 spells CASSLVALAGAKETQYF. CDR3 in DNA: TGTGCCAGCAGCTTAGTTGCTCTAGCGGGAGCAAAAGAGACCCAGTACTTC.

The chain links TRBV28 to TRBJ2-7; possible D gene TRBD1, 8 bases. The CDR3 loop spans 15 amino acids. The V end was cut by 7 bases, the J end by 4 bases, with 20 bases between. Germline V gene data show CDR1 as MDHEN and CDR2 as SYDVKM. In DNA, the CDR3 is TGTGCCAGCACCCGGGGGGCAAGACAGGGGTACGAGCAGTACTTC. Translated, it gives CASTRGARQGYEQYF.

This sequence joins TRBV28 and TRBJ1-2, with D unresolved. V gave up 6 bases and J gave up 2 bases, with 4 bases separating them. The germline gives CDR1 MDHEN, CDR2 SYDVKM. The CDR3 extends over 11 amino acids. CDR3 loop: CASSQNYGYTF. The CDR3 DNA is TGTGCCAGCAGCCAAAACTATGGCTACACCTTC.

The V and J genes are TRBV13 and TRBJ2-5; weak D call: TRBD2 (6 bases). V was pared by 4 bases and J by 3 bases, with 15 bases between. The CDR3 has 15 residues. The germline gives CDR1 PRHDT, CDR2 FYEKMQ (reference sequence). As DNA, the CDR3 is TGTGCCAGCAGCTCCTGGACTATAGGAAAAGAGACCCAGTACTTC. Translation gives CASSSWTIGKETQYF.

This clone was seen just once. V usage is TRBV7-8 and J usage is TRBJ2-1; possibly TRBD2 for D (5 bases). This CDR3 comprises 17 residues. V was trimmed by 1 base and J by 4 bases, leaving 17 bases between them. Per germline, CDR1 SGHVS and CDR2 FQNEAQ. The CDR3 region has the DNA TGTGCCAGCAGCTTAGACCCCCGAGCGGTAAGATACAATGAGCAGTTCTTC. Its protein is CASSLDPRAVRYNEQFF.

The CDR3: CASSPKGTGVYGYTF. The CDR3 DNA reads as TGTGCCAGCAGCCCCAAAGGTACAGGGGTCTATGGCTACACCTTC. V is TRBV5-8 and J is TRBJ1-2; TRBD1 matches at 7 bases. V shed 4 bases, J shed 4 bases, and the junction held 10 bases outside the gene matches. Germline V gene lookup returns CDR1 SGHTS and CDR2 YDEGEE. CDR3 size: 15 residues.

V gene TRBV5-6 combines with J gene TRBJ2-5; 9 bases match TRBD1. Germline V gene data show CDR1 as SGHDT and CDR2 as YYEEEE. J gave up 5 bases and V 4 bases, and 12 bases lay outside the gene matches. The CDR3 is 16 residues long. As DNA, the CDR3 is TGTGCCAGCAGCCCCCGGGGACAGGGAGGCGTCGAGACCCAGTACTTC. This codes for CASSPRGQGGVETQYF.

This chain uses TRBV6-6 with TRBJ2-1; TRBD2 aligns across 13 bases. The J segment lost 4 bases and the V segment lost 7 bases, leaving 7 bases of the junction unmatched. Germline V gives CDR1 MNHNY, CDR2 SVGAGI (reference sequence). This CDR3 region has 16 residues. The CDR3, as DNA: TGTGCCAGCAACCCGACTAGCGGGAGGATTTACAATGAGCAGTTCTTC. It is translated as CASNPTSGRIYNEQFF.

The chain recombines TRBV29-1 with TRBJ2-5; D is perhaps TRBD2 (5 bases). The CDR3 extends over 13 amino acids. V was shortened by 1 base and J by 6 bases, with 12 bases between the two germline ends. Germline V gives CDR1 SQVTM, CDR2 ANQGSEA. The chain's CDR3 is CSVEGMGRQTQYF. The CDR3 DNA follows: TGCAGCGTTGAAGGGATGGGGAGACAGACCCAGTACTTC.

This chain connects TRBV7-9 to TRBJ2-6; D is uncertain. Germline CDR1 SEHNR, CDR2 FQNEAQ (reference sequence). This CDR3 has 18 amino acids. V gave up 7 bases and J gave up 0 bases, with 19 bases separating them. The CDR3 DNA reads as TGTGCCAGCATCCTCGTCGGCCGGGTATCCTCTGGGGCCAACGTCCTGACTTTC. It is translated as CASILVGRVSSGANVLTF.

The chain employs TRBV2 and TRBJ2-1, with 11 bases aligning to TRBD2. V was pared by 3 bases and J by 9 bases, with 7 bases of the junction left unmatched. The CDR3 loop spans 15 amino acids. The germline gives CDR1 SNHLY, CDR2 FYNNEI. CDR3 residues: CASSDGTSGLSEQFF. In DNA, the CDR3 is TGTGCCAGCAGTGACGGGACTAGCGGTCTAAGTGAGCAGTTCTTC.

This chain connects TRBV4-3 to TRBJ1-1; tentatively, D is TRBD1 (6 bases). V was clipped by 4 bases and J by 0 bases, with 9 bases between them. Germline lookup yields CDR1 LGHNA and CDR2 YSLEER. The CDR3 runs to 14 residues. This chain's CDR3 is CASSLGQVNTEAFF. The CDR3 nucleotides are TGCGCCAGCAGCCTGGGACAAGTGAACACTGAAGCTTTCTTT.

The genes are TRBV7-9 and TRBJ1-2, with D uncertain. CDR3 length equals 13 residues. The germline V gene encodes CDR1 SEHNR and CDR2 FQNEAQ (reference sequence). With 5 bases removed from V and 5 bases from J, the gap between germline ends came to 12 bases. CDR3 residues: CASSRSEGYGYTF. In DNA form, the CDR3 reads TGTGCCAGCAGCCGTAGTGAGGGTTATGGCTACACCTTC.

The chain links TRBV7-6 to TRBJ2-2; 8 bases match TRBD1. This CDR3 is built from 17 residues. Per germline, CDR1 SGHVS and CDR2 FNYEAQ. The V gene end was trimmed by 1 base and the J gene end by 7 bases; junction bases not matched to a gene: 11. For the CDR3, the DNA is TGTGCCAGCAGCTTAGGCCCGGCAGGGGGCTGGGTCGGGGAGCTGTTTTTT. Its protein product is CASSLGPAGGWVGELFF.

In nucleotides, the CDR3 is TGTGCCACCAGCAGAGCGGGAGGAGGGTACGAGCAGTACTTC. Translated: CATSRAGGGYEQYF. The genes are TRBV15 and TRBJ2-7; 7 bases fit TRBD2. Per the germline V gene, CDR1 is LNHNV and CDR2 is YYDKDF (reference sequence). Losses at the gene ends were 1 base for V and 4 bases for J; bases not matched to a gene: 4. The length of the CDR3 is 14 residues.

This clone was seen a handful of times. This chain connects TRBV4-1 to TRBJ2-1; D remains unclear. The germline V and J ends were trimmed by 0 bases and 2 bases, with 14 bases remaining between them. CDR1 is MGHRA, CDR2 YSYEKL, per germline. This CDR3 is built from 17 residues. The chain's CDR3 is CASSQDMSSAAYNEQFF. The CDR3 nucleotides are TGCGCCAGCAGCCAAGATATGTCGAGCGCCGCCTACAATGAGCAGTTCTTC.

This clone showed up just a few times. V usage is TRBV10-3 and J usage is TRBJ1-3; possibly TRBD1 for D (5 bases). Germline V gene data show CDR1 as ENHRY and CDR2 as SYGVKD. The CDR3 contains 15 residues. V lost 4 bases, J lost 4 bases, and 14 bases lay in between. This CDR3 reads CAISVGLQVGNTIYF. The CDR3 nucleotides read TGTGCCATCAGTGTGGGACTCCAAGTAGGAAACACCATATATTTT.

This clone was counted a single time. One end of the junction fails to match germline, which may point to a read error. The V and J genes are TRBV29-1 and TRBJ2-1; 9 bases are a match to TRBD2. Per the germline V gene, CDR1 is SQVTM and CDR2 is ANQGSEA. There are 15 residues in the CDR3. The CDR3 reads CSVEDGLAQNNEQFF. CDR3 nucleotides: TGCAGCGTCGAAGATGGACTAGCGCAGAACAATGAGCAGTTCTTC.

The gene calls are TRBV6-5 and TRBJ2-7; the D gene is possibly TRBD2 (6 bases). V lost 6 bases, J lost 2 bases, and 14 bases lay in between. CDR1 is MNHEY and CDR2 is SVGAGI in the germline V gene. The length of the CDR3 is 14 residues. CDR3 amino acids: CASSGVGGPYEQYF. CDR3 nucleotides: TGTGCCAGCAGCGGTGTCGGGGGACCCTACGAGCAGTACTTC.

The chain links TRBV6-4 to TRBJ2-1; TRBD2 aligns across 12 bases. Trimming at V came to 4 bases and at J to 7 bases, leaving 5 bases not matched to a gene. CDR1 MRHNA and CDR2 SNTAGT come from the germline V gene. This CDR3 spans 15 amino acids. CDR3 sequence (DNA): TGTGCCAGCAGTGCGCTAGCGGGAGGGCCGAATGAGCAGTTCTTC. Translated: CASSALAGGPNEQFF.

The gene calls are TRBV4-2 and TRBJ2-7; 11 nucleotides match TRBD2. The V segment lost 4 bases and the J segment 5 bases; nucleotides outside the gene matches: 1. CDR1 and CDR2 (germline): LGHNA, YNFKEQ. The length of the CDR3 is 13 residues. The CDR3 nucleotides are TGTGCCAGCAGCCGACTAGCGGGAAACGAGCAGTACTTC. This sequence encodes CASSRLAGNEQYF.

This CDR3 is CSVSGTSGTPYNEQFF. The CDR3 DNA follows: TGCAGCGTATCTGGGACTAGCGGGACCCCCTACAATGAGCAGTTCTTC. The chain is built from TRBV29-1 and TRBJ2-1; 13 positions agree with TRBD2. The V segment lost 6 bases and the J segment 2 bases; nucleotides outside the gene matches: 7. CDR3 size: 16 residues. Germline CDR1 is SQVTM and CDR2 is ANQGSEA.

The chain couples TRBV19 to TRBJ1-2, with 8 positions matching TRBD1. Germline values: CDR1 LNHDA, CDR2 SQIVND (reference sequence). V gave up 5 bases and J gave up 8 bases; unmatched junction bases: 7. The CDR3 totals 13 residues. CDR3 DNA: TGTGCCAGTAGTCCAGGGGGCGCGGGCGGCTACACCTTC. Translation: CASSPGGAGGYTF.

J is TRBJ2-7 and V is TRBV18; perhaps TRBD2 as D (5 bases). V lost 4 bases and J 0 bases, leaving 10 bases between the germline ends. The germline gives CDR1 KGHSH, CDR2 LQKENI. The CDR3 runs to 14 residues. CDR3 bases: TGTGCCAGCTCACTATTAGCGCCCTCCTACGAGCAGTACTTC. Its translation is CASSLLAPSYEQYF.

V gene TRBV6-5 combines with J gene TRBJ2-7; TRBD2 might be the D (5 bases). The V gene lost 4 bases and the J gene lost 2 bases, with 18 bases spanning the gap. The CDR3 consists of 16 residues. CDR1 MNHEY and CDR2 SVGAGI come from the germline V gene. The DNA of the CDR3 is TGTGCCAGCAGTTCTACACCTTGGACTTTCCCCTACGAGCAGTACTTC. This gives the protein CASSSTPWTFPYEQYF.

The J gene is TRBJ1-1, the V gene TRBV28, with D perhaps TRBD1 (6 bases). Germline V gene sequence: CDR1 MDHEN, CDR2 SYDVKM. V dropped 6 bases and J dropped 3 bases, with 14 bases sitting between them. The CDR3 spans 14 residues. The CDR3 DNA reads TGTGCCAGCAGGCCCGTACAGGGTGACACTGAAGCTTTCTTT. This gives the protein CASRPVQGDTEAFF.